These T cell receptor beta chains were read from a single sample in a study of T cells in Graves' hyperthyroidism and ophthalmopathy. TCRdb re-called the multiplex PCR reads through MiXCR, storing one row per CDR3 protein. The sample carries roughly 300,000 distinct CDR3 sequences, roughly 18% recorded once. Sequences were obtained from blood. All receptors derive from a woman aged 50 to 60 with Graves' hyperthyroidism. The CDR3 runs from the conserved cysteine through the conserved F or W. Fields, in order: V gene, CDR3 protein.

v_call: TRBV20-1
cdr3_aa: CSATDIGQGYFVTPYEQYF

v_call: TRBV5-5
cdr3_aa: CASSFRQGDTQYF

v_call: TRBV10-3
cdr3_aa: CAIRSGTNTGELFF

v_call: TRBV5-4
cdr3_aa: CASSTHSGALLQYF

v_call: TRBV27
cdr3_aa: CASSLGTGGDYEQYF

v_call: TRBV10-3
cdr3_aa: CAITGGGDGYTF

v_call: TRBV6-1
cdr3_aa: CASMSSYNSPLHF

v_call: TRBV2
cdr3_aa: CASSQGLSNTGELFF

v_call: TRBV5-1
cdr3_aa: CASSLELAGNTGELFF

v_call: TRBV18
cdr3_aa: CASSPPTAGGNEQFF

v_call: TRBV5-5
cdr3_aa: CASSRADSSYNEQFF

v_call: TRBV30
cdr3_aa: CAWNGRDSTDTQYF

v_call: TRBV30
cdr3_aa: CAWNRDRGSYEQYF

v_call: TRBV27
cdr3_aa: CASSGSGRLLDTQYF

v_call: TRBV3-1
cdr3_aa: CASSLEISGYGYTF

v_call: TRBV5-1
cdr3_aa: CASSFGTSGIETQYF

v_call: TRBV10-3
cdr3_aa: CAISMTGANEQFF

v_call: TRBV12-3/TRBV12-4
cdr3_aa: CASRGTANQPQHF

v_call: TRBV10-3
cdr3_aa: CAIKEGEGDTQYF

v_call: TRBV10-3
cdr3_aa: CAIRKGQGMNTGELFF

v_call: TRBV12-3/TRBV12-4
cdr3_aa: CASSVLAGESAGEQFF

v_call: TRBV19
cdr3_aa: CASSSSGNTEAFF

v_call: TRBV20-1
cdr3_aa: CSARERPSTGNTIYF

v_call: TRBV2
cdr3_aa: CASTGIGYGYTF

v_call: TRBV5-8
cdr3_aa: CASSPPSRNTEAFF

v_call: TRBV9
cdr3_aa: CASSADRQGKLSNYGYTF

v_call: TRBV3-1
cdr3_aa: CATLRGDTQYF

v_call: TRBV5-1
cdr3_aa: CASSLSERETQYF

v_call: TRBV6-1
cdr3_aa: CASMGQGLGYTF

v_call: TRBV6-2/TRBV6-3
cdr3_aa: CASSQLGTSEPRQYF

v_call: TRBV28
cdr3_aa: CASSLKGGGTGELFF